The present TCR beta chain was sequenced within a study of blood T cell repertoires in COVID-19. Study summary: Nucleic acid was either cDNA or gDNA, and it came from T cells, B-cell-depleted T cells, or PBMCs.

Only one count was recorded for this clone. V lost 6 bases, J lost 9 bases, and 20 bases lay in between. There are 14 residues in the CDR3. CDR1 and CDR2 from the germline V gene are MNHEY and SVGAGI. Authors' analysis steps: Quantification of nucleated cells was approximated via reference gene primer amplification. TCRdb keeps only in-frame clones here, not all; method: immunoSEQ multiplex PCR. From that table come the V and J calls and clone size; the DNA was used to work out D and trimming. Of fewer than 400,000 clones in the sample, more than 85% were seen once. Participants, roughly 18 to 100 years old, spanned fewer than 25 US areas.

The chain has TRBV6-5 and TRBJ1-2; D not resolved. Sequenced input: PBMCs or T cells enriched from blood (not recorded which). The receptor comes from a woman under 40 who had recovered from COVID-19. CDR3 nucleotides: TGTGCCAGCAGCACCGACGAGGATAGAGTCAGCTACACCTTC. Translating it yields CASSTDEDRVSYTF.